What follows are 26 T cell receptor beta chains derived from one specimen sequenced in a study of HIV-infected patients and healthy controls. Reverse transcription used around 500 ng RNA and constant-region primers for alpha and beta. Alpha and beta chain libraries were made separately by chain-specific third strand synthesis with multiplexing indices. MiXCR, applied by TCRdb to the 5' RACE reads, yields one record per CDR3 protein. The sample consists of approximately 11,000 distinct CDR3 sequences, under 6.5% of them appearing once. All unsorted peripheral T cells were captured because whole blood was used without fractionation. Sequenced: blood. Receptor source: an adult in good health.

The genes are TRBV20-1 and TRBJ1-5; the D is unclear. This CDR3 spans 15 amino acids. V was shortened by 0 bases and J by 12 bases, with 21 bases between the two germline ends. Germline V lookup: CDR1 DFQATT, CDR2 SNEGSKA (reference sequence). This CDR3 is CSARDPAAGEALQHF. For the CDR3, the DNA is TGCAGTGCTAGAGATCCCGCCGCCGGCGAAGCGCTCCAGCATTTT.

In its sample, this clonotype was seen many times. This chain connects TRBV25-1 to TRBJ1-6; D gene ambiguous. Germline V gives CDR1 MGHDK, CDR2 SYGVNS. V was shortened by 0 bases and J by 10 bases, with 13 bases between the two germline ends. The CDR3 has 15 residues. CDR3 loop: CASSEYAGLLSPLHF. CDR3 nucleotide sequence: TGTGCCAGCAGTGAATATGCAGGACTTCTCTCACCCCTCCACTTT.

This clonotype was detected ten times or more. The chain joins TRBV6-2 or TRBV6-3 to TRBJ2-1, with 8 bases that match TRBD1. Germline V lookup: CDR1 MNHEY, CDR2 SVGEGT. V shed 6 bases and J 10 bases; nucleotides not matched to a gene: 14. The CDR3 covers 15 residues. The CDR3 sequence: CASRTILGQGGEQFF. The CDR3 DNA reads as TGTGCCAGCAGGACAATACTAGGACAGGGAGGCGAGCAGTTCTTC.

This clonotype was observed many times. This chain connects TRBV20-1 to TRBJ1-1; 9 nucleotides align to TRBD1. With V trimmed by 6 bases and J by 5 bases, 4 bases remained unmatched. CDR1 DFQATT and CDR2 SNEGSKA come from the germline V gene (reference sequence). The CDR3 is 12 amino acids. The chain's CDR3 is CSAGQGGTEAFF. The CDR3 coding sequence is TGCAGTGCGGGACAGGGAGGAACTGAAGCTTTCTTT.

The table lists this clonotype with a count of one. CDR3 residues: CASSPTTLPETQYF. CDR3 coding DNA: TGTGCCAGCTCACCTACAACGCTCCCAGAGACCCAGTACTTC. J is TRBJ2-5 and V is TRBV18; D is unclear. This CDR3 region has 14 residues. Germline lookup yields CDR1 KGHSH and CDR2 LQKENI. Trimming left V 3 bases short and J 4 bases short, with 12 bases between.

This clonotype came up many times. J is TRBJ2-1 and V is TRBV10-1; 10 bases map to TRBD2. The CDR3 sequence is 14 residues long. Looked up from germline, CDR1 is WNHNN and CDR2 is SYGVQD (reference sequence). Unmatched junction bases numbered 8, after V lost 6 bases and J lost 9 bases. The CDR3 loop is CASRYGSGGIEQFF. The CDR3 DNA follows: TGCGCCAGCAGATACGGTAGCGGGGGGATTGAGCAGTTCTTC.

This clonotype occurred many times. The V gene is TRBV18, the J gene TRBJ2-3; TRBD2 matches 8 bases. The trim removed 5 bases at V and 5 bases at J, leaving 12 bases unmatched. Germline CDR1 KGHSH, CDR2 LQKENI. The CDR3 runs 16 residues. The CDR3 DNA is TGTGCCAGCTCATCGTTGGCTAGCGGGCCGAAAGATACGCAGTATTTT. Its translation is CASSSLASGPKDTQYF.

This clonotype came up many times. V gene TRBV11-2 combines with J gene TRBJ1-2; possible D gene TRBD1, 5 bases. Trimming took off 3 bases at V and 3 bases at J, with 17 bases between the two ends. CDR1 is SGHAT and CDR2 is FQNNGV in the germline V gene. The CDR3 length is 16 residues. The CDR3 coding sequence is TGTGCCAGCAGCTTGGATCGTGGGGCGCGGTACTATGGCTACACCTTC. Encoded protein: CASSLDRGARYYGYTF.

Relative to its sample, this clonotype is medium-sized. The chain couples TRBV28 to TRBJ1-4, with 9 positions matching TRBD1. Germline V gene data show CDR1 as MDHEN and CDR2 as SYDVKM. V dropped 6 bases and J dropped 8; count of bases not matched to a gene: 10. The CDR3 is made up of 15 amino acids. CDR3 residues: CASSGTGGDNEKLFF. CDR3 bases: TGTGCCAGCAGCGGAACAGGGGGCGACAACGAAAAACTGTTTTTT.

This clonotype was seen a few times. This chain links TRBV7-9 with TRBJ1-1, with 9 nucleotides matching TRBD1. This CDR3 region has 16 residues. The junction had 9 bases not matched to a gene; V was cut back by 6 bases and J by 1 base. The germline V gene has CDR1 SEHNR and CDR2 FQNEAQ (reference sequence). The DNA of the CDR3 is TGTGCCAGCAGACCGAGACAGGGGGGCCGGAACACTGAAGCTTTCTTT. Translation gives CASRPRQGGRNTEAFF.

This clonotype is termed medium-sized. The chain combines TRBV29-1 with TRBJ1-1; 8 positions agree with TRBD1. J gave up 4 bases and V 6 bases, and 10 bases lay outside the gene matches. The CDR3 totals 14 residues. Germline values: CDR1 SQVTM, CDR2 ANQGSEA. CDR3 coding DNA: TGCAGCGTAATGGACAGGGAGGGGGCCACTGAAGCTTTCTTT. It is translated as CSVMDREGATEAFF.

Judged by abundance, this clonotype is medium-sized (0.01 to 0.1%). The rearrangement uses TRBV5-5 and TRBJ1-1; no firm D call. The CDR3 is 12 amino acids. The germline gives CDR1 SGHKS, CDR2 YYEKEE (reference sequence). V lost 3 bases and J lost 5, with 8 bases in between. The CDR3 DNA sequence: TGTGCCAGCAGCTGGGGAAGGACTGAAGCTTTCTTT. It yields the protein CASSWGRTEAFF.

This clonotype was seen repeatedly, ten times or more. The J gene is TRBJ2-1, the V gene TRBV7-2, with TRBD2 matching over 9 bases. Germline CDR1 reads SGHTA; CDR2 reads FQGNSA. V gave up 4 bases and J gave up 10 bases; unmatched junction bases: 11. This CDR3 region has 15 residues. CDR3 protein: CASSSRTSAGEEQFF. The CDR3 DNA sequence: TGTGCCAGCAGCTCGCGGACTAGCGCTGGGGAGGAGCAGTTCTTC.

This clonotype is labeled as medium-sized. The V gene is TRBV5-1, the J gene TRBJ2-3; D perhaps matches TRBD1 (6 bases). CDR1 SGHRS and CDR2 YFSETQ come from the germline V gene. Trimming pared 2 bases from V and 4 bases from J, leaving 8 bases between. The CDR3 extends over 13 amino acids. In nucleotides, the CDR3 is TGCGCCAGCAGCTTACCAGGGGCAGATACGCAGTATTTT. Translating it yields CASSLPGADTQYF. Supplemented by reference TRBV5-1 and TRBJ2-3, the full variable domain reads KAGVTQTPRYLIKTRGQQVTLSCSPISGHRSVSWYQQTPGQGLQFLFEYFSETQRNKGNFPGRFSGRQFSNSRSEMNVSTLELGDSALYLCASSLPGADTQYFGPGTRLTVL.

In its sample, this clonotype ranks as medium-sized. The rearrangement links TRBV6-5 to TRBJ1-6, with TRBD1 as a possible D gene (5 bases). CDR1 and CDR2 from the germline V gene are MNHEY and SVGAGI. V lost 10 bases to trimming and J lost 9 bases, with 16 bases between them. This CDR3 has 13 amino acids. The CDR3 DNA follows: TGTGCCACCGCATGGGGGATTTCTTCACCCCTCCACTTT. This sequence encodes CATAWGISSPLHF.

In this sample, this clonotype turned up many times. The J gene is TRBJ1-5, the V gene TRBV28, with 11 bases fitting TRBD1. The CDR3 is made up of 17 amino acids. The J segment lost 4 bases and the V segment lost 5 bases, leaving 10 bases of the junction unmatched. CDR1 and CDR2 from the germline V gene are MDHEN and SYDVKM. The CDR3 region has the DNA TGTGCCAGCAGTCCGATATGGGACAGGGGGGCTAATCAGCCCCAGCATTTT. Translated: CASSPIWDRGANQPQHF.

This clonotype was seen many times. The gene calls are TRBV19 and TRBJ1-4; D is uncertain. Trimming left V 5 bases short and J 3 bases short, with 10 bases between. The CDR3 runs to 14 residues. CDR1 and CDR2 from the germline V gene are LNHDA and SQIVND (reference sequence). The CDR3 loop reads CASSYGNSNEKLFF. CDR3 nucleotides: TGTGCCAGTAGTTACGGGAACTCTAATGAAAAACTGTTTTTT. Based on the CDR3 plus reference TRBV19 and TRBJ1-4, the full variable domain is DGGITQSPKYLFRKEGQNVTLSCEQNLNHDAMYWYRQDPGQGLRLIYYSQIVNDFQKGDIAEGYSVSREKKESFPLTVTSAQKNPTAFYLCASSYGNSNEKLFFGSGTQLSVL.

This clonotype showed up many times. In nucleotides, the CDR3 is TGTGCCAGCAGCCACCTCACCCAATACAGGGGTAACTACAATGAGCAGTTCTTC. This encodes CASSHLTQYRGNYNEQFF. The gene calls are TRBV3-1 and TRBJ2-1; TRBD1 agrees at 7 bases. Losses at the gene ends were 3 bases for V and 3 bases for J; bases not matched to a gene: 14. The CDR3 is 18 amino acids. Germline CDR1 is LGHDT and CDR2 is YNNKEL (reference sequence).

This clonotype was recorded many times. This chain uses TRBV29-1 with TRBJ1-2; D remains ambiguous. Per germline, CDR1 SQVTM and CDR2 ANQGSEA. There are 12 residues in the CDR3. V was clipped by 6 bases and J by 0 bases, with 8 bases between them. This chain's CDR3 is CSVTHPNYGYTF. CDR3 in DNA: TGCAGCGTCACACACCCTAACTATGGCTACACCTTC.

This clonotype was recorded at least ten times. The CDR3 bases are TGCAGTGCTAGGCTACAGGGTCCCACTCAGCCCCAGCATTTT. As protein: CSARLQGPTQPQHF. The chain is built from TRBV20-1 and TRBJ1-5, with D perhaps TRBD1 (6 bases). The V gene's germline CDR1 is DFQATT and CDR2 SNEGSKA (reference sequence). Trimming pared 3 bases from V and 6 bases from J, leaving 15 bases between. The length of the CDR3 is 14 residues.

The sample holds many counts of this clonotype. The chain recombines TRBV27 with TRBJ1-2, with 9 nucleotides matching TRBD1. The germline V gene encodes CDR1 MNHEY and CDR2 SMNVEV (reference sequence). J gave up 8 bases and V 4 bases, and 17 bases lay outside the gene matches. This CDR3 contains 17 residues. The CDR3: CASSSRDRVGRRGGYTF. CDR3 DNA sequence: TGTGCCAGCAGTTCCCGGGACAGGGTCGGGCGGAGGGGGGGCTACACCTTC.

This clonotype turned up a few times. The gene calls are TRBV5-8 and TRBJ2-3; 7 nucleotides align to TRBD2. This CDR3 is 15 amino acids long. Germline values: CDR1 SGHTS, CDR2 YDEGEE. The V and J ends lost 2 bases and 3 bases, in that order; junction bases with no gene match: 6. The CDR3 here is CASSFGGGRTDTQYF. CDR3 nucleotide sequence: TGTGCCAGCAGCTTTGGGGGGGGAAGGACAGATACGCAGTATTTT.

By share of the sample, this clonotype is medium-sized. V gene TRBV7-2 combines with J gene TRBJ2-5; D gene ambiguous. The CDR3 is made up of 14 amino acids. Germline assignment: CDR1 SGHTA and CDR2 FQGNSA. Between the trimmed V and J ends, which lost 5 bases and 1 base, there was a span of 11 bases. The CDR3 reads CASSLFSGQETQYF. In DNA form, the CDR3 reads TGTGCCAGCAGCCTCTTTAGTGGCCAAGAGACCCAGTACTTC.

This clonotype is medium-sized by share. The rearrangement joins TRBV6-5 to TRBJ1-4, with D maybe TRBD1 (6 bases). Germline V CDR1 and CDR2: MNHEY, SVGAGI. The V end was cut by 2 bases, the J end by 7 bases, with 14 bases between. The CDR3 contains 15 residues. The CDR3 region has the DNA TGTGCCAGCAGTTACGTGGGGGGCGCTGGTGAAAAACTGTTTTTT. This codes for CASSYVGGAGEKLFF.

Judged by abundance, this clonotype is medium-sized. CDR3 amino acids: CASSRWTGSDEKLFF. CDR3 coding DNA: TGTGCCAGCAGTAGATGGACAGGGTCGGATGAAAAACTGTTTTTT. The chain recombines TRBV12-3 or TRBV12-4 with TRBJ1-4; 8 bases line up with TRBD1. Losses at the gene ends were 5 bases for V and 6 bases for J; bases not matched to a gene: 8. The CDR3 has 15 amino acids.

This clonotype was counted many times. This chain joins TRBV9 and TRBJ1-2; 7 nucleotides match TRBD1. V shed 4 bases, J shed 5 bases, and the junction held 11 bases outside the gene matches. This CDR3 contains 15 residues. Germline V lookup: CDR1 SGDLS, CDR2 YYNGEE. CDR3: CASSTQGTVKYGYTF. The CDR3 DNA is TGTGCCAGCAGCACACAGGGGACGGTGAAATATGGCTACACCTTC.